These T cell receptor beta chains were read from a single sample in a study of Tregs in tolerant kidney transplant recipients. Generated by immunoSEQ multiplex PCR, the TCRdb table keeps only in-frame clones and is missing some. The data contain 85,000 to 90,000 clones, roughly 92% of them seen just once; the ten biggest clones take up roughly 4.3%. The material sequenced was CD8+ T cells from blood. Receptor source: a human donor in good health. The CDR3 runs from the conserved cysteine through the conserved F or W. A D gene is named only where the DNA matches it firmly. Clone size is shown for a subset of rows, as once, few, many or a class of expanded clone.

J,size,V,D,DNA,CDR3
TRBJ1-1,-,TRBV5-4,-,TGTGCCAGCAGCTCCGCCAGGGGACGGACTGAAGCTTTCTTT,CASSSARGRTEAFF
TRBJ2-2,-,TRBV4-1,TRBD2,TGCGCCAGCAGCCAAGAACCTAGCGGGGGGACCGGGGAGCTGTTTTTT,CASSQEPSGGTGELFF
TRBJ2-7,once,TRBV7-7,TRBD1,TGTGCCAGCAGCGTGCGACAGGGGTCCTCCTACGAGCAGTACTTC,CASSVRQGSSYEQYF
TRBJ2-4,-,TRBV2,TRBD2,TGTGCCAGCAGTTCTCCCGTGGGGGGGACCAAAAACATTCAGTACTTC,CASSSPVGGTKNIQYF
TRBJ1-1,-,TRBV30,-,TGTGCCTGGAGTGACGGGGCCGACACTGAAGCTTTCTTT,CAWSDGADTEAFF
TRBJ2-2,-,TRBV7-8,-,TGTGCCAGCAGCTTAGCGGTAACCGGGGAGCTGTTTTTT,CASSLAVTGELFF
TRBJ1-4,once,TRBV4-1,TRBD1,TGCGCCAGCAGCCACGACAGGGGAGGGGAAAAACTGTTTTTT,CASSHDRGGEKLFF
TRBJ1-1,-,TRBV29-1,-,TGCAGCGTTGAACGTTCACCCTTCAGGGGACCTGAAGCTTTCTTT,CSVERSPFRGPEAFF
TRBJ1-2,-,TRBV6-6,-,TGTGCCAGCAGTTTCGGACCTATCGCCTATGGCTACACCTTC,CASSFGPIAYGYTF
TRBJ2-5,-,TRBV12-5,TRBD2,TGTGCTAGTGGTTCGGGGGGTTTGGAGACCCAGTACTTC,CASGSGGLETQYF
TRBJ2-1,-,TRBV25-1,-,TGTGCCAGCAGTGAGGTCGGGACATACAATGAGCAGTTCTTC,CASSEVGTYNEQFF
TRBJ2-7,-,TRBV19,-,TGTGCCAGTAGTACCTACCTGGACAGCTCCTACGAGCAGTACTTC,CASSTYLDSSYEQYF
TRBJ1-5,-,TRBV4-1,-,TGCGCCAGCAGCCAAGATTATAGCAGCTTTAATCAGCCCCAGCATTTT,CASSQDYSSFNQPQHF
TRBJ1-3,-,TRBV5-5,-,TGTGCCAGCAGGAGCGATTGGGGGAGATCTGGAAACACCATATATTTT,CASRSDWGRSGNTIYF
TRBJ2-7,-,TRBV6-4,TRBD2,TGTGCCAGCAGCCAGGCGGGGGGTGCCCACGAGCAGTACTTC,CASSQAGGAHEQYF
TRBJ2-3,-,TRBV7-9,TRBD2,TGTGCCAGCAGCGACACTAGCGGGATCGCAGATACGCAGTATTTT,CASSDTSGIADTQYF